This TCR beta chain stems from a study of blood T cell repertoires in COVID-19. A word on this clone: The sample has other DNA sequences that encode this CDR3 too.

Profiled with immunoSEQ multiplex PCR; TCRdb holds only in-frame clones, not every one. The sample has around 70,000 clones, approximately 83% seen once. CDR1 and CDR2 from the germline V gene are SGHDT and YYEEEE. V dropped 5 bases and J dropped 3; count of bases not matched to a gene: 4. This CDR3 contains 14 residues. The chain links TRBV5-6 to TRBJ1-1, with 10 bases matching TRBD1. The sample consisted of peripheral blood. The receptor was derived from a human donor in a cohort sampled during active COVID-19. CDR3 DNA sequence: TGTGCCAGCAGTTTCGGACAGGGGGACACTGAAGCTTTCTTT. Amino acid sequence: CASSFGQGDTEAFF.